A selection of T cell receptor beta chains follows, all from one sample in a study of T cells in localized non-small cell lung cancer. TCRdb keeps only in-frame clones here, not all; method: immunoSEQ multiplex PCR. The sample carries over 10,000 clones, around 84% recorded once. Sequencing was performed on peripheral blood, taken before any cancer treatment. These receptor sequences come from a male donor aged 60 or older with stage I squamous cell lung carcinoma. Both conserved end residues are part of each CDR3. Fields, in order: J gene, D gene, CDR3 length, clone size, V gene, CDR3 DNA, CDR3 protein. A D gene is named only where the DNA matches it firmly. Some rows have no size entry. The others give once, few or many, or a class for an expanded clone.

j_call: TRBJ2-7
d_call: .
cdr3_length: 13
clone_size: .
v_call: TRBV6-5
cdr3_nt: TGTGCCACCAGGGCAGGTAGCTCCTACGAGCAGTACTTC
cdr3_aa: CATRAGSSYEQYF

j_call: TRBJ1-2
d_call: TRBD1
cdr3_length: 17
clone_size: once
v_call: TRBV7-3
cdr3_nt: TGTGCCAGCAGCCCCTCAGGGGGACCCTTGATAGGGTATGGCTACACCTTC
cdr3_aa: CASSPSGGPLIGYGYTF

j_call: TRBJ2-2
d_call: TRBD1
cdr3_length: 16
clone_size: once
v_call: TRBV14
cdr3_nt: TGTGCCAGCAGCCCAGAGGTTGACAGGGGTACCGGGGAGCTGTTTTTT
cdr3_aa: CASSPEVDRGTGELFF

j_call: TRBJ2-7
d_call: .
cdr3_length: 12
clone_size: .
v_call: TRBV7-9
cdr3_nt: TGTGCCAGCAGCCCCCGGGGGCTCGCACATCTCTTC
cdr3_aa: CASSPRGLAHLF

j_call: TRBJ1-5
d_call: TRBD1
cdr3_length: 14
clone_size: .
v_call: TRBV4-1
cdr3_nt: TGCGCCAGCAGCCAAGACAGGGGGCTTCAGCCCCAGCATTTT
cdr3_aa: CASSQDRGLQPQHF

j_call: TRBJ2-1
d_call: .
cdr3_length: 16
clone_size: .
v_call: TRBV5-1
cdr3_nt: TGCGCCAGCAGCTCGGGTCTCAGCCTCACCTACAATGAGCAGTTCTTC
cdr3_aa: CASSSGLSLTYNEQFF

j_call: TRBJ1-4
d_call: .
cdr3_length: 14
clone_size: .
v_call: TRBV7-2
cdr3_nt: TGTGCCAGCAGCCCGACTCCAACTAATGAAAAACTGTTTTTT
cdr3_aa: CASSPTPTNEKLFF

j_call: TRBJ2-1
d_call: TRBD1
cdr3_length: 11
clone_size: .
v_call: TRBV30
cdr3_nt: TGTGCCTGGTACAGGGGTTATGAGCAGTTCTTC
cdr3_aa: CAWYRGYEQFF

j_call: TRBJ2-1
d_call: TRBD2
cdr3_length: 14
clone_size: .
v_call: TRBV6-5
cdr3_nt: TGTGCCAGCAGTTCGTGGACTAGCGGCAATGAGCAGTTCTTC
cdr3_aa: CASSSWTSGNEQFF

j_call: TRBJ2-1
d_call: TRBD2
cdr3_length: 14
clone_size: .
v_call: TRBV5-4
cdr3_nt: TGTGCCAGCAGCTTGACTAGCGGCTACAATGAGCAGTTCTTC
cdr3_aa: CASSLTSGYNEQFF

j_call: TRBJ2-3
d_call: .
cdr3_length: 13
clone_size: .
v_call: TRBV5-1
cdr3_nt: TGCGCCAGCAGCTTGGGACTTCCAGATACGCAGTATTTT
cdr3_aa: CASSLGLPDTQYF

j_call: TRBJ2-6
d_call: .
cdr3_length: 19
clone_size: .
v_call: TRBV5-1
cdr3_nt: TGCGCCAGCAGCCCTCGCGGTCAGGGACCCCGATCTGGGGCCAACGTCCTGACTTTC
cdr3_aa: CASSPRGQGPRSGANVLTF

j_call: TRBJ1-1
d_call: .
cdr3_length: 13
clone_size: once
v_call: TRBV11-2
cdr3_nt: TGTGCCAGCAGCTTAGGGGGCAACACTGAAGCTTTCTTT
cdr3_aa: CASSLGGNTEAFF

j_call: TRBJ2-5
d_call: TRBD2
cdr3_length: 14
clone_size: .
v_call: TRBV6-5
cdr3_nt: TGTGCCAGCAGGAGGACTAGCGGGATGGAGACCCAGTACTTC
cdr3_aa: CASRRTSGMETQYF

j_call: TRBJ1-3
d_call: .
cdr3_length: 11
clone_size: .
v_call: TRBV29-1
cdr3_nt: TGCAGCGGACTACGAGGAAACACCATATATTTT
cdr3_aa: CSGLRGNTIYF

j_call: TRBJ2-1
d_call: TRBD2
cdr3_length: 16
clone_size: .
v_call: TRBV27
cdr3_nt: TGTGCCAGCAGTACCTGGACTAGCGGGAGTGACAATGAGCAGTTCTTC
cdr3_aa: CASSTWTSGSDNEQFF

j_call: TRBJ1-3
d_call: .
cdr3_length: 15
clone_size: .
v_call: TRBV2
cdr3_nt: TGTGCCAGCAGGCCCAGGGGACCCTCTGGAAACACCATATATTTT
cdr3_aa: CASRPRGPSGNTIYF

j_call: TRBJ2-5
d_call: .
cdr3_length: 15
clone_size: .
v_call: TRBV27
cdr3_nt: TGTGCCAGCAGTTTAACGCACTCAGGGTTAAAGACCCAGTACTTC
cdr3_aa: CASSLTHSGLKTQYF

j_call: TRBJ2-2
d_call: TRBD2
cdr3_length: 16
clone_size: .
v_call: TRBV7-8
cdr3_nt: TGTGCCAGCAGCTTATCACTAGCGGGAGAAACCGGGGAGCTGTTTTTT
cdr3_aa: CASSLSLAGETGELFF

j_call: TRBJ1-1
d_call: .
cdr3_length: 16
clone_size: .
v_call: TRBV5-4
cdr3_nt: TGTGCCAGCAGCTTGTATCGGACGGGAATGAACACTGAAGCTTTCTTT
cdr3_aa: CASSLYRTGMNTEAFF

j_call: TRBJ2-3
d_call: .
cdr3_length: 13
clone_size: few
v_call: TRBV30
cdr3_nt: TGTGCCTGGAGCCCCCGACGCACAGATACGCAGTATTTT
cdr3_aa: CAWSPRRTDTQYF

j_call: TRBJ1-4
d_call: .
cdr3_length: 11
clone_size: .
v_call: TRBV28
cdr3_nt: TGTGCCAGCAGTTTTGAGGGGGAAGCGTTTTTT
cdr3_aa: CASSFEGEAFF

j_call: TRBJ2-5
d_call: TRBD1
cdr3_length: 14
clone_size: .
v_call: TRBV7-6
cdr3_nt: TGTGCCAGCAGGTCGGGACAGGGCTTGGAGACCCAGTACTTC
cdr3_aa: CASRSGQGLETQYF